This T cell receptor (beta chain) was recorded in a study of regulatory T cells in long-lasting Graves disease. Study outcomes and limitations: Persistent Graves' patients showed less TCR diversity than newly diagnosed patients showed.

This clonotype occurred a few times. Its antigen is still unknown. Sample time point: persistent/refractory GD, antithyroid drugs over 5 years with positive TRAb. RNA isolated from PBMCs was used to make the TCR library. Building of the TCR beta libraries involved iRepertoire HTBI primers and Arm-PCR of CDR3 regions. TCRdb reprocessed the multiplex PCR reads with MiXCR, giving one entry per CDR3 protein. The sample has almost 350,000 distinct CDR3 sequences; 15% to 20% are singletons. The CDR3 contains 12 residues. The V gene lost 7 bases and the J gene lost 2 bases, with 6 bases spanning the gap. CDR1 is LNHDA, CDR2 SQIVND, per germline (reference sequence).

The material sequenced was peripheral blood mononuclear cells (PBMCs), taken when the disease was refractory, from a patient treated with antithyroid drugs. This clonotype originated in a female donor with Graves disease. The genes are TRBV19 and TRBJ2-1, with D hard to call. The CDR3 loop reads CASTSTYNEQFF. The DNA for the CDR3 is TGTGCCAGTACGTCGACCTACAATGAGCAGTTCTTC.